Presented here are 8 T cell receptor beta chains from one specimen sequenced in a study of blood T cells in healthy people across ages. Next came a second PCR, run for 7 to 11 cycles, which used a sample-barcoded 5' primer along with a J-beta primer mix. TCRdb fed the 5' RACE reads into MiXCR, producing one record per CDR3 protein. The repertoire holds 1.2 million to 1.5 million distinct CDR3 sequences, with approximately 59% as singletons. Input material: blood. These receptors all stem from a man between 18 and 29 years old in good health.

This sequence joins TRBV7-9 and TRBJ2-7; D gene uncertain. Per germline, CDR1 SEHNR and CDR2 FQNEAQ (reference sequence). Trimming shortened V by 4 bases and J by 4 bases, and 14 bases separated the two germline ends. The CDR3 covers 14 residues. The DNA for the CDR3 is TGTGCCAGCAGCTCCGCAGTGGACGGTTACGAGCAGTACTTC. This codes for CASSSAVDGYEQYF.

V and J are TRBV11-2 and TRBJ2-1, with 15 nucleotides matching TRBD2. Matching the DNA end better, TRBJ2-7 makes the J call doubtful. CDR3 size: 17 residues. Germline V gene sequence: CDR1 SGHAT, CDR2 FQNNGV. The CDR3 coding sequence is TGTGCCAGCAGCCAGACCGGACTAGCGGGGGGGTACAATGAGCAGTACTTC. This codes for CASSQTGLAGGYNEQYF.

About this clonotype: The junction departs from germline at one end; a sequencing error may be responsible. CDR3 DNA sequence: TGTGCCAGCAGCCTCTACAATGAGCGGTTCTTC. Translated: CASSLYNERFF. This rearrangement joins TRBV7-2 to TRBJ2-1, with D unclear. The CDR3 contains 11 residues. Germline CDR1 is SGHTA and CDR2 is FQGNSA.

The chain has TRBV13 and TRBJ1-1, with D tentatively TRBD1 (5 bases). CDR3 length: 14 amino acids. Germline V lookup: CDR1 PRHDT, CDR2 FYEKMQ (reference sequence). V lost 2 bases and J 3 bases, leaving 10 bases between the germline ends. CDR3 bases: TGTGCCAGCAGCTTACAGGGTACCCACACTGAAGCTTTCTTT. Its protein product is CASSLQGTHTEAFF.

This clonotype was counted a few times. V and J are TRBV10-3 and TRBJ2-1; TRBD2 agrees at 9 bases. The CDR3 is 15 amino acids. V lost 7 bases and J lost 4; bases outside the gene matches: 8. The germline V gene encodes CDR1 ENHRY and CDR2 SYGVKD. This chain's CDR3 is CAINERGRGYNEQFF. The CDR3 coding sequence is TGTGCCATCAACGAGCGCGGGAGGGGTTACAATGAGCAGTTCTTC.

V is TRBV20-1 and J is TRBJ2-7; D not certain. Germline CDR1 DFQATT, CDR2 SNEGSKA (reference sequence). The CDR3 covers 11 residues. Trimming cost V 0 bases and J 10 bases, with 10 bases left between them. The CDR3 DNA reads as TGCAGTGCTAGAGATTCCGCCAACCAGTACTTC. Amino acids: CSARDSANQYF.

The rearrangement joins TRBV4-3 to TRBJ2-5, with D tentatively TRBD2 (6 bases). Germline-derived CDR1 and CDR2 are LGHNA and YSLEER. The V end was cut by 0 bases, the J end by 3 bases, with 11 bases between. The CDR3 covers 15 residues. This chain's CDR3 is CASSQEPSAKETQYF. For the CDR3, the DNA is TGCGCCAGCAGCCAAGAACCTAGCGCCAAAGAGACCCAGTACTTC.

V and J are TRBV12-3 or TRBV12-4 and TRBJ1-6, with no clear D. This CDR3 region has 14 residues. Between the trimmed V and J ends, which lost 7 bases and 5 bases, there was a span of 12 bases. This CDR3 is CASKGLWDNSPLHF. The CDR3 DNA reads TGTGCCAGCAAGGGATTGTGGGATAATTCACCCCTCCACTTT.